These 16 T cell receptor beta chains were sequenced from one sample in a study of blood T cell repertoires in COVID-19. Sequenced by immunoSEQ multiplex PCR; TCRdb stores in-frame clones only, minus some. In the table there are about 120,000 clones, 75% to 85% of which are singletons. Sequencing used peripheral blood. The receptors were sampled from an elderly woman with acute or convalescent COVID-19.

This clone has just a few counts. The chain combines TRBV29-1 with TRBJ1-1; D not certain. From germline, CDR1 is SQVTM and CDR2 ANQGSEA. Trimming removed 7 bases from V and 0 bases from J, with 12 bases in between. This CDR3 has 13 amino acids. The CDR3 bases are TGCAGCGATCATTCAGCGTTGAACACTGAAGCTTTCTTT. Its protein is CSDHSALNTEAFF. The full variable domain, completed using reference TRBV29-1 and TRBJ1-1, is SAVISQKPSRDICQRGTSLTIQCQVDSQVTMMFWYRQQPGQSLTLIATANQGSEATYESGFVIDKFPISRPNLTFSTLTVSNMSPEDSSIYLCSDHSALNTEAFFGQGTRLTVV.

This clone has more than one count but fewer than ten. The V and J genes are TRBV7-2 and TRBJ2-7; perhaps TRBD1 as D (6 bases). The CDR3 extends over 14 amino acids. Deletions cut 3 bases from V and 2 bases from J, with 11 bases between. CDR1 SGHTA and CDR2 FQGNSA come from the germline V gene. CDR3 sequence reads: CASSFSGDAYEQYF. CDR3 DNA: TGTGCCAGCAGCTTTTCAGGGGACGCCTACGAGCAGTACTTC.

DNA for the CDR3: TGTGCCAGCAGTCAACGAGGGTTAGCGGGGGGGAGTACCGGGCCAGATACGCAGTATTTT. Its translation is CASSQRGLAGGSTGPDTQYF. The V call is TRBV7-3, the J call TRBJ2-3; 11 bases are a match to TRBD2. After removal of 6 bases from V and 4 bases from J, the junction contained 21 bases not matched to a gene. This CDR3 is 20 amino acids long. Germline lookup yields CDR1 SGHTA and CDR2 FQGTGA.

The gene calls are TRBV5-1 and TRBJ2-1; 11 positions agree with TRBD2. The CDR3 has 17 amino acids. The J segment lost 6 bases and the V segment lost 2 bases, leaving 10 bases of the junction unmatched. Germline V gives CDR1 SGHRS, CDR2 YFSETQ. CDR3 in DNA: TGCGCCAGCAGCTTAGCGACCGGGACTAGCGGTGGCAATGAGCAGTTCTTC. Translated: CASSLATGTSGGNEQFF.

The chain joins TRBV18 to TRBJ1-4, with 7 bases aligning to TRBD1. Per the germline V gene, CDR1 is KGHSH and CDR2 is LQKENI. Unmatched junction bases numbered 3, after V lost 2 bases and J lost 0 bases. The CDR3 consists of 16 residues. In DNA form, the CDR3 reads TGTGCCAGCTCACCAGGACAGGTTTCAACTAATGAAAAACTGTTTTTT. This encodes CASSPGQVSTNEKLFF.

The table lists this clone with a few counts. The chain combines TRBV28 with TRBJ2-7, with 7 bases aligning to TRBD1. The ends lost 7 bases at V and 4 bases at J; junction bases unmatched: 7. From germline, CDR1 is MDHEN and CDR2 SYDVKM. This CDR3 is built from 13 residues. This CDR3 is CASTTGTAYEQYF. CDR3 sequence (DNA): TGTGCCAGCACCACCGGGACAGCTTACGAGCAGTACTTC.

The chain employs TRBV12-3 or TRBV12-4 and TRBJ2-4, with D possibly matching TRBD2 (5 bases). V was pared by 8 bases and J by 1 base, with 9 bases between. This CDR3 is built from 13 residues. In nucleotides, the CDR3 is TGTGCCAGCGCCGGAGGTGCCAAAAACATTCAGTACTTC. Its protein is CASAGGAKNIQYF.

The chain uses TRBV4-2 and TRBJ1-3, with a tentative D call TRBD1 (5 bases). Trimming removed 1 base at V and 3 bases at J, with 13 bases between. The CDR3 spans 16 residues. Germline assignment: CDR1 LGHNA and CDR2 YNFKEQ. CDR3 DNA sequence: TGTGCCAGCAGCCAAGGGAGGGGAAATAATGGAAACACCATATATTTT. It is translated as CASSQGRGNNGNTIYF.

The gene calls are TRBV6-2 or TRBV6-3 and TRBJ2-3, with 8 bases lining up with TRBD1. Trimming cost V 2 bases and J 0 bases; bases outside gene matches: 7. This CDR3 region has 17 residues. The germline V gene encodes CDR1 MNHEY and CDR2 SVGEGT. Here the CDR3 reads CASSYAGTGSSTDTQYF. In DNA form, the CDR3 reads TGTGCCAGCAGTTACGCGGGGACAGGTTCTAGCACAGATACGCAGTATTTT.

This chain joins TRBV7-3 and TRBJ2-1; the match to TRBD1 covers 7 bases. Germline loops: CDR1 SGHTA, CDR2 FQGTGA. The CDR3 is 14 amino acids. J was trimmed by 7 bases and V by 3 bases; bases with no gene match: 6. For the CDR3, the DNA is TGTGCCAGCAGCTTGAGGCAGGGGGTAAATGAGCAGTTCTTC. It translates to CASSLRQGVNEQFF.

The chain joins TRBV20-1 to TRBJ2-3; 7 bases agree with TRBD2. Germline V CDR1 and CDR2: DFQATT, SNEGSKA (reference sequence). The CDR3 totals 10 residues. The ends lost 4 bases at V and 8 bases at J; junction bases unmatched: 0. The CDR3 coding sequence is TGCAGTGCTACGGGGGGTACGCAGTATTTT. Residues: CSATGGTQYF.

V usage is TRBV7-9 and J usage is TRBJ2-3, with 7 bases aligning to TRBD2. The CDR3 has 13 amino acids. CDR1 and CDR2 from the germline V gene are SEHNR and FQNEAQ (reference sequence). The junction had 2 bases not matched to a gene; V was cut back by 4 bases and J by 4 bases. This chain's CDR3 is CASSWLAADTQYF. Written as DNA, the CDR3 is TGTGCCAGCAGCTGGCTAGCGGCAGATACGCAGTATTTT. Supplemented by reference TRBV7-9 and TRBJ2-3, the full variable domain reads DTGVSQNPRHKITKRGQNVTFRCDPISEHNRLYWYRQTLGQGPEFLTYFQNEAQLEKSRLLSDRFSAERPKGSFSTLEIQRTEQGDSAMYLCASSWLAADTQYFGPGTRLTVL.

The chain couples TRBV11-3 to TRBJ2-5; TRBD1 is a possible D gene (6 bases). CDR1 and CDR2 from the germline V gene are SGHNT and YENEEA. V gave up 4 bases and J gave up 4 bases, with 13 bases separating them. The CDR3 has 14 residues. Here the CDR3 reads CASSSAGDRETQYF. CDR3 sequence (DNA): TGTGCCAGCAGCTCCGCAGGGGATCGAGAGACCCAGTACTTC.

The V and J genes are TRBV18 and TRBJ2-7; 10 positions match TRBD1. The CDR3 is made up of 16 amino acids. The V gene's germline CDR1 is KGHSH and CDR2 LQKENI. The V segment lost 2 bases and the J segment 0 bases; nucleotides outside the gene matches: 4. The CDR3 region is CASSPTRTGGSYEQYF. For the CDR3, the DNA is TGTGCCAGCTCACCAACCCGGACAGGGGGCTCCTACGAGCAGTACTTC.

The chain recombines TRBV5-5 with TRBJ2-3, with a tentative D call TRBD1 (8 bases). This CDR3 is built from 18 residues. Germline CDR1 reads SGHKS; CDR2 reads YYEKEE (reference sequence). With 0 bases removed from V and 1 base from J, the gap between germline ends came to 18 bases. The CDR3 coding sequence is TGTGCCAGCAGCTTGGGGAGCACAGGGGGGGTTGGCACAGATACGCAGTATTTT. Its translation is CASSLGSTGGVGTDTQYF. Looking up the rest from reference TRBV5-5 and TRBJ2-3 gives the full variable domain: DAGVTQSPTHLIKTRGQQVTLRCSPISGHKSVSWYQQVLGQGPQFIFQYYEKEERGRGNFPDRFSARQFPNYSSELNVNALLLGDSALYLCASSLGSTGGVGTDTQYFGPGTRLTVL.

The chain joins TRBV5-4 to TRBJ2-1; TRBD2 might be the D (6 bases). The CDR3 length is 15 residues. Trimming pared 3 bases from V and 8 bases from J, leaving 18 bases between. CDR1 SGHNT and CDR2 YYREEE come from the germline V gene (reference sequence). This chain's CDR3 is CASSYKRDSRDEQFF. CDR3 coding DNA: TGTGCCAGCAGCTATAAACGGGACTCTCGTGATGAGCAGTTCTTC. Together with reference TRBV5-4 and TRBJ2-1, the CDR3 gives the full variable domain: ETGVTQSPTHLIKTRGQQVTLRCSSQSGHNTVSWYQQALGQGPQFIFQYYREEENGRGNFPPRFSGLQFPNYSSELNVNALELDDSALYLCASSYKRDSRDEQFFGPGTRLTVL.